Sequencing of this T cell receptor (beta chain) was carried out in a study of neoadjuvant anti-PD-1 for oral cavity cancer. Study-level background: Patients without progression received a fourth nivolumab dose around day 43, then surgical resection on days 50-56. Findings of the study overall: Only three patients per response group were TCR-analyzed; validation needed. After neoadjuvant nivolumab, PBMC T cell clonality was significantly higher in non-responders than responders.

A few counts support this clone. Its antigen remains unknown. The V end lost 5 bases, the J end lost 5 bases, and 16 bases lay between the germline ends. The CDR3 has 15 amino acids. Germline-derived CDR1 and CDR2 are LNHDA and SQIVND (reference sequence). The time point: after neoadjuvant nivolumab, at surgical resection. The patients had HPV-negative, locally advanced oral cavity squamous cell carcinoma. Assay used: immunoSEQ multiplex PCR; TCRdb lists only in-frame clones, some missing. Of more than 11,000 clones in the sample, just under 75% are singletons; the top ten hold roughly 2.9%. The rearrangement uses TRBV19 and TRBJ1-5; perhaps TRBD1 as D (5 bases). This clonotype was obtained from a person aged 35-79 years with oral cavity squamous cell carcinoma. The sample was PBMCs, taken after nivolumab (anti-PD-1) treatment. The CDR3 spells CASSPGGGKDQPQHF. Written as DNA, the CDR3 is TGTGCCAGTAGTCCCGGCGGGGGGAAGGATCAGCCCCAGCATTTT.